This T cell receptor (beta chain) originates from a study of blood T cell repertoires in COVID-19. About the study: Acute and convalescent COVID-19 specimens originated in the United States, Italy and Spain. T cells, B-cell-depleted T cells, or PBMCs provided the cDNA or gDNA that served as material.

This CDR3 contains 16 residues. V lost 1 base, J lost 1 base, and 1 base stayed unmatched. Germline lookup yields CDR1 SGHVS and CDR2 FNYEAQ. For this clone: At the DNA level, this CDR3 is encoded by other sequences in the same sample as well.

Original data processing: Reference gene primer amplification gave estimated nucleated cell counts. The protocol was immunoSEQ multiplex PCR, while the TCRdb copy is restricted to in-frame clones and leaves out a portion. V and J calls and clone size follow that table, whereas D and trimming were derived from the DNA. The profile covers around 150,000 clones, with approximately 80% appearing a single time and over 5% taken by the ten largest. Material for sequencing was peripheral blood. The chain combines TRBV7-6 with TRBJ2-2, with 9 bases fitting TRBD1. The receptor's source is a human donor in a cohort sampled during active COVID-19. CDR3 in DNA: TGTGCCAGCAGCTTAGAGGACAGGGGGAACACCGGGGAGCTGTTTTTT. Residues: CASSLEDRGNTGELFF. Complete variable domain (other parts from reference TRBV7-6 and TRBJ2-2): GAGVSQSPRYKVTKRGQDVALRCDPISGHVSLYWYRQALGQGPEFLTYFNYEAQQDKSGLPNDRFSAERPEGSISTLTIQRTEQRDSAMYRCASSLEDRGNTGELFFGEGSRLTVL.